The 24 T cell receptor beta chains below all came from one sample that was sequenced in a study of Graves' ophthalmopathy and Graves' hyperthyroidism (dated by TCRdb to the late 2010s). The instrument was an Illumina HiSeq 2000. For repertoire sequencing, the TCR beta CDR3 regions were amplified from RNA transcripts. The first round of RT-PCR was done with HTBI primers and the Qiagen OneStep RT-PCR kit, and was followed by a second round of multiplex PCR, then size selection and purification. TCRdb reran the public reads through fastp at Q25 and MiXCR, keeping productive beta chains. All rows with the same CDR3 protein become a single entry with the most common DNA and genes. The sample table lists about 500,000 distinct CDR3 sequences, roughly 40% of them with a count of one. The ten largest clones represent about 4.1% of the sample. The source material was peripheral blood or thyroid tissue (not recorded which). These receptors all come from an adult man with Graves' hyperthyroidism.

The chain links TRBV5-1 to TRBJ1-1, with unresolved D. The germline V gene has CDR1 SGHRS and CDR2 YFSETQ. The CDR3 length is 14 residues. V lost 2 bases to trimming and J lost 1 base, with 9 bases between them. The CDR3 sequence: CASSFGPTNTEAFF. CDR3 nucleotides: TGCGCCAGCAGCTTCGGACCTACGAACACTGAAGCTTTCTTT.

This clonotype has just a few counts. The chain links TRBV9 to TRBJ2-2; D gene uncertain. The V end lost 0 bases, the J end lost 7 bases, and 13 bases lay between the germline ends. Looked up from germline, CDR1 is SGDLS and CDR2 is YYNGEE. CDR3 size: 15 residues. This CDR3 reads CASSVDLPWIGELFF. CDR3 nucleotides: TGTGCCAGCAGCGTAGATCTCCCCTGGATCGGGGAGCTGTTTTTT.

This clonotype was seen repeatedly, ten times or more. The chain links TRBV29-1 to TRBJ1-2; tentatively, D is TRBD1 (5 bases). The CDR3 length is 17 residues. The V gene's germline CDR1 is SQVTM and CDR2 ANQGSEA. The V end lost 6 bases, the J end lost 0 bases, and 23 bases lay between the germline ends. The CDR3 region is CSVVIRDSGWANYGYTF. CDR3 DNA sequence: TGCAGCGTCGTTATACGGGACTCGGGCTGGGCTAACTATGGCTACACCTTC.

V and J are TRBV24-1 and TRBJ2-7; D gene uncertain. CDR3 length: 13 residues. CDR1 is KGHDR, CDR2 SFDVKD, per germline. The V and J ends lost 3 bases and 4 bases respectively, with 9 bases between them. CDR3 in amino acids: CATSDPVAYEQYF. The CDR3 nucleotides are TGTGCCACCAGTGATCCCGTCGCGTACGAGCAGTACTTC.

This clonotype appeared a few times. V and J are TRBV7-9 and TRBJ1-3, with D possibly TRBD1 on 5 matching bases. Trimming shortened V by 3 bases and J by 2 bases, and 11 bases separated the two germline ends. The germline V gene encodes CDR1 SEHNR and CDR2 FQNEAQ (reference sequence). This CDR3 has 15 amino acids. The CDR3 DNA reads as TGTGCCAGCAGCTTTGGGGGTATGCCTGGAAACACCATATATTTT. It specifies CASSFGGMPGNTIYF.

The rearrangement joins TRBV24-1 to TRBJ2-2; 12 bases line up with TRBD2. J lost 5 bases, V lost 3 bases, and 9 bases had no gene match. CDR3 length equals 18 residues. In germline, CDR1 is KGHDR, CDR2 SFDVKD. Here the CDR3 reads CATSDVSRGLAGTGELFF. CDR3 coding DNA: TGTGCCACCAGTGATGTTTCGAGAGGACTAGCGGGAACCGGGGAGCTGTTTTTT.

This clonotype was seen ten or more times. This rearrangement joins TRBV7-2 to TRBJ1-3; no firm D call. V was cut by 5 bases and J by 4 bases, with 9 bases left in between. Germline V gives CDR1 SGHTA, CDR2 FQGNSA. The CDR3 sequence is 13 residues long. CDR3 sequence (DNA): TGTGCCAGCAGCCTTGGGCCCGGAAACACCATATATTTT. Residues: CASSLGPGNTIYF.

This clonotype showed up many times. This chain joins TRBV10-1 and TRBJ2-2; 11 bases are a match to TRBD1. This CDR3 is 18 amino acids long. CDR1 and CDR2 from the germline V gene are WNHNN and SYGVQD (reference sequence). V lost 4 bases, J lost 4 bases, and 11 bases stayed unmatched. The CDR3 bases are TGCGCCAGCAGTGCCCGACGGACAGGGGGCTCAGGCACCGGGGAGCTGTTTTTT. Translated, it gives CASSARRTGGSGTGELFF.

Only a few counts were recorded for this clonotype. The V and J genes are TRBV29-1 and TRBJ2-1; 8 bases line up with TRBD2. The CDR3 is 15 amino acids. The J segment lost 4 bases and the V segment lost 4 bases, leaving 9 bases of the junction unmatched. Germline values: CDR1 SQVTM, CDR2 ANQGSEA. CDR3 nucleotides: TGCAGCGTTGGAAGCGGGAGCAACCTTTACAATGAGCAGTTCTTC. Translation gives CSVGSGSNLYNEQFF.

V is TRBV29-1 and J is TRBJ2-5; 9 bases line up with TRBD2. The end of the DNA is better explained by TRBJ2-1, so the J call may be wrong. There are 15 residues in the CDR3. CDR1 SQVTM and CDR2 ANQGSEA come from the germline V gene. The CDR3 is CSVLSLAGINNEQFF. The CDR3 nucleotides are TGCAGCGTTCTCTCTCTAGCGGGGATAAACAATGAGCAGTTCTTC.

The rearrangement uses TRBV27 and TRBJ1-5; possible D gene TRBD1, 6 bases. The CDR3 runs 13 residues. Germline V lookup: CDR1 MNHEY, CDR2 SMNVEV (reference sequence). V was shortened by 8 bases and J by 0 bases, with 8 bases between the two germline ends. The CDR3 is CASGQTSNQPQHF. CDR3 nucleotides: TGTGCCAGCGGACAGACTAGCAATCAGCCCCAGCATTTT.

There are many counts of this clonotype. This chain's CDR3 is CASSEAGTGYEQYF. As DNA, the CDR3 is TGTGCCAGCAGTGAGGCCGGGACAGGGTACGAGCAGTACTTC. V usage is TRBV2 and J usage is TRBJ2-7, with 9 bases fitting TRBD1. Unmatched junction bases numbered 4, after V lost 3 bases and J lost 4 bases. Germline CDR1 is SNHLY and CDR2 is FYNNEI. The length of the CDR3 is 14 residues.

About this clonotype itself: Mismatch with germline at one junction end may stem from a read error. The chain uses TRBV7-8 and TRBJ2-2; perhaps TRBD2 as D (5 bases). CDR3 length: 14 amino acids. Germline lookup yields CDR1 SGHVS and CDR2 FQNEAQ. For the CDR3, the DNA is TGTGCCAGCACTGGTGATGCGTACACCGGGGAGCTATTTTTT. Translation gives CASTGDAYTGELFF.

The rearrangement uses TRBV19 and TRBJ2-5; the D gene is possibly TRBD2 (6 bases). The DNA end lines up better with TRBJ2-1; the J call may be wrong. Germline V gene data show CDR1 as LNHDA and CDR2 as SQIVND (reference sequence). This CDR3 has 14 residues. The CDR3: CASSMRIGRNEQFF. The CDR3 DNA sequence: TGTGCCAGTAGTATGAGAATTGGGAGGAATGAGCAGTTCTTC.

This clonotype was seen repeatedly, ten times or more. In DNA, the CDR3 is TGTGCCAGCAGCGTCCCCGGGACTAGCGGTTACGAGCAGTACTTC. This translates into CASSVPGTSGYEQYF. The chain carries TRBV7-9 and TRBJ2-7; 11 bases are shared with TRBD2. The V segment lost 5 bases and the J segment 4 bases; nucleotides outside the gene matches: 7. Germline CDR1 and CDR2: SEHNR and FQNEAQ (reference sequence). The CDR3 sequence is 15 residues long.

J is TRBJ1-2 and V is TRBV12-3 or TRBV12-4; D remains ambiguous. With 6 bases removed from V and 8 bases from J, the gap between germline ends came to 19 bases. The CDR3 contains 14 residues. In nucleotides, the CDR3 is TGTGCCAGCAGCCTGACTAGCGGGAGAGGGGGCTACACCTTC. It specifies CASSLTSGRGGYTF.

This clonotype was detected ten times or more. This chain links TRBV7-3 with TRBJ1-1, with TRBD1 as a possible D gene (6 bases). Trimming shortened V by 5 bases and J by 2 bases, and 9 bases separated the two germline ends. The CDR3 consists of 13 residues. Per germline, CDR1 SGHTA and CDR2 FQGTGA. This chain's CDR3 is CASSVQGNTEAFF. In nucleotides, the CDR3 is TGTGCCAGCAGCGTACAGGGTAACACTGAAGCTTTCTTT. The full variable domain, rest sourced from reference TRBV7-3 and TRBJ1-1, is GAGVSQTPSNKVTEKGKYVELRCDPISGHTALYWYRQSLGQGPEFLIYFQGTGAADDSGLPNDRFFAVRPEGSVSTLKIQRTERGDSAVYLCASSVQGNTEAFFGQGTRLTVV.

The chain recombines TRBV13 with TRBJ2-1; TRBD1 is a possible D gene (5 bases). CDR1 PRHDT and CDR2 FYEKMQ come from the germline V gene (reference sequence). CDR3 length: 12 amino acids. Trimming removed 5 bases at V and 9 bases at J, with 11 bases between. The CDR3 is CASSVREAEQFF. The CDR3 nucleotides read TGTGCCAGCAGCGTCAGGGAAGCTGAGCAGTTCTTC.

This clonotype was seen many times. The V gene is TRBV2, the J gene TRBJ2-3; possibly TRBD2 for D (5 bases). CDR3 length equals 14 residues. Germline CDR1 and CDR2: SNHLY and FYNNEI. V shed 6 bases and J shed 6 bases, with 16 bases lying between them. This CDR3 reads CASSARGLGDTQYF. The CDR3 DNA sequence: TGTGCCAGCAGCGCTCGGGGTTTAGGGGATACGCAGTATTTT.

This clonotype appeared many times. V gene TRBV4-1 combines with J gene TRBJ1-3, with D possibly matching TRBD1 (5 bases). Trimming shortened V by 3 bases and J by 0 bases, and 9 bases separated the two germline ends. Germline V CDR1 and CDR2: MGHRA, YSYEKL. This CDR3 has 15 amino acids. As DNA, the CDR3 is TGCGCCAGCAGCCAGGGACGGCACTCTGGAAACACCATATATTTT. Its translation: CASSQGRHSGNTIYF.

The chain combines TRBV20-1 with TRBJ2-7; D may be TRBD1 (6 bases). The CDR3 covers 13 residues. Germline V gene sequence: CDR1 DFQATT, CDR2 SNEGSKA (reference sequence). V was clipped by 0 bases and J by 7 bases, with 13 bases between them. The CDR3 is CSAREQGSGEQYF. The CDR3 nucleotides are TGCAGTGCTAGAGAACAGGGCTCTGGGGAGCAGTACTTC.

This clonotype was seen only a few times. The chain has TRBV30 and TRBJ1-1; D gene unclear. V was pared by 0 bases and J by 3 bases, with 8 bases between. This CDR3 has 13 residues. Germline loops: CDR1 GTSNPN, CDR2 SVGIG (reference sequence). The CDR3: CAWSVRRDTEAFF. The CDR3 region has the DNA TGTGCCTGGAGTGTAAGGAGGGACACTGAAGCTTTCTTT. The full variable domain, in which reference TRBV30 and TRBJ1-1 provide the parts outside the CDR3, is SQTIHQWPATLVQPVGSPLSLECTVEGTSNPNLYWYRQAAGRGLQLLFYSVGIGQISSEVPQNLSASRPQDRQFILSSKKLLLSDSGFYLCAWSVRRDTEAFFGQGTRLTVV.

This clonotype came up many times. The chain carries TRBV19 and TRBJ2-6; 8 bases fit TRBD2. The length of the CDR3 is 16 residues. Per germline, CDR1 LNHDA and CDR2 SQIVND (reference sequence). J was trimmed by 0 bases and V by 3 bases; bases with no gene match: 1. As DNA, the CDR3 is TGTGCCAGTAGTATTAGCGGGGACTCTGGGGCCAACGTCCTGACTTTC. Protein product: CASSISGDSGANVLTF.

The CDR3 bases are TGCGCCACCCAACAGGGTTCTATCCCTGAAGCTTTCTTT. This gives the protein CATQQGSIPEAFF. The gene calls are TRBV10-2 and TRBJ1-1, with D perhaps TRBD1 (6 bases). The CDR3 runs to 13 residues. Germline CDR1 and CDR2: WSHSY and SAAADI. Trimming shortened V by 10 bases and J by 6 bases, and 18 bases separated the two germline ends.